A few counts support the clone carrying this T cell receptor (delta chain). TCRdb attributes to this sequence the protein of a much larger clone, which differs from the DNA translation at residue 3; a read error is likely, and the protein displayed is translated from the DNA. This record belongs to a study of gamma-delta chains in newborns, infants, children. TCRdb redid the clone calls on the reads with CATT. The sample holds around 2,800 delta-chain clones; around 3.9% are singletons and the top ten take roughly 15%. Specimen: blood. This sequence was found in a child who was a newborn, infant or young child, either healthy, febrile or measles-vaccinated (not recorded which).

The CDR3 DNA reads TGTGCCCGTGACACCGTGGGGGATCTGTCGGCACAACTCTTCTTT. Protein product: CARDTVGDLSAQLFF. The V gene is TRDV2, the J gene TRDJ2, with 8 bases that match TRDD3. This CDR3 comprises 15 residues. Per the germline V gene, CDR1 is GEAIGNYY and CDR2 is EKD.